The 8 T cell receptor beta chains listed next were all sequenced from one sample in a study of blood T cell repertoires in COVID-19. Data came from immunoSEQ multiplex PCR; TCRdb stores just in-frame clones and leaves some out. The table shows roughly 200,000 clones, with about 83% occurring only once. Sample: peripheral blood. Every receptor here comes from a man aged 60 to 75 who had recovered from COVID-19.

A single count supports this clone. This rearrangement joins TRBV28 to TRBJ2-7; 12 positions match TRBD1. The CDR3 contains 12 residues. Germline V gene data show CDR1 as MDHEN and CDR2 as SYDVKM. J gave up 6 bases and V 11 bases, and 5 bases lay outside the gene matches. CDR3 DNA: TGTGCCGGGGGACAGGGGGCGGGCGAGCAGTACTTC. Protein sequence: CAGGQGAGEQYF.

The sample holds a few counts of this clone. J is TRBJ2-1 and V is TRBV6-5; 8 nucleotides align to TRBD1. This CDR3 is 15 amino acids long. Trimming cost V 5 bases and J 7 bases; bases outside gene matches: 10. Per germline, CDR1 MNHEY and CDR2 SVGAGI. The CDR3 nucleotides read TGTGCCAGCAGTCGACAGGGGTCGAGTGGGAATGAGCAGTTCTTC. This codes for CASSRQGSSGNEQFF.

The gene calls are TRBV6-5 and TRBJ2-2; TRBD2 might be the D (5 bases). Trimming removed 5 bases from V and 2 bases from J, with 12 bases in between. The CDR3 sequence is 15 residues long. Germline V CDR1 and CDR2: MNHEY, SVGAGI. CDR3 nucleotide sequence: TGTGCCAGCAGTCGGAGGTCCCTAAACACCGGGGAGCTGTTTTTT. Protein product: CASSRRSLNTGELFF.

This clone came up a few times. The rearrangement joins TRBV19 to TRBJ2-6, with 10 bases aligning to TRBD1. The V segment lost 6 bases and the J segment 0 bases; nucleotides outside the gene matches: 8. The CDR3 spans 18 residues. CDR1 is LNHDA, CDR2 SQIVND, per germline (reference sequence). In nucleotides, the CDR3 is TGTGCCAGTAGACCGGACAGGGGGTCCCCCTCTGGGGCCAACGTCCTGACTTTC. Translated, it gives CASRPDRGSPSGANVLTF.

The chain uses TRBV7-9 and TRBJ2-2; the match to TRBD2 covers 9 bases. CDR3 length: 16 residues. Per the germline V gene, CDR1 is SEHNR and CDR2 is FQNEAQ (reference sequence). V lost 4 bases and J lost 4; bases outside the gene matches: 7. In nucleotides, the CDR3 is TGTGCCAGCAGCTGGGCGGGAGGGGTCTTCACCGGGGAGCTGTTTTTT. It encodes CASSWAGGVFTGELFF.

In this sample, this clone turned up once. Other DNA sequences in this sample translate to the same CDR3. The chain joins TRBV7-2 to TRBJ1-1; D unresolved. Trimming took off 0 bases at V and 1 base at J, with 6 bases between the two ends. Germline assignment: CDR1 SGHTA and CDR2 FQGNSA. The CDR3 runs 14 residues. CDR3 in amino acids: CASSLAPGNTEAFF. DNA of the CDR3: TGTGCCAGCAGCTTAGCCCCGGGGAACACTGAAGCTTTCTTT.

This chain links TRBV2 with TRBJ1-4; 9 bases match TRBD1. Germline V gene lookup returns CDR1 SNHLY and CDR2 FYNNEI. The CDR3 sequence is 14 residues long. The V and J ends lost 8 bases and 6 bases, in that order; junction bases with no gene match: 7. The CDR3 here is CASRGGQGHEKLFF. The CDR3 nucleotides are TGTGCCAGCCGGGGGGGACAGGGCCATGAAAAACTGTTTTTT.

The rearrangement links TRBV27 to TRBJ2-3; 8 nucleotides line up with TRBD2. Germline V CDR1 and CDR2: MNHEY, SMNVEV (reference sequence). J gave up 0 bases and V 5 bases, and 7 bases lay outside the gene matches. This CDR3 comprises 16 residues. The DNA of the CDR3 is TGTGCCAGCAGTCAGAGGGGGACTAGGAGCACAGATACGCAGTATTTT. Protein: CASSQRGTRSTDTQYF.